This TCR beta chain originates from a study of identical twins. This CDR3 has 15 amino acids. J gave up 6 bases and V 3 bases, and 9 bases lay outside the gene matches. The germline V gene encodes CDR1 SGDLS and CDR2 YYNGEE. From the 5' RACE reads, TCRdb called clonotypes with MiXCR, one entry per CDR3 protein. The repertoire has about 890,000 distinct CDR3 sequences, more than 9% of them found once; the top ten carry around 1.5%. These data were also filed under a second study, of yellow fever vaccine responses in identical twins.

This chain links TRBV9 with TRBJ2-3, with TRBD2 matching 8 bases. The receptor comes from a woman aged 18-30 years in good health. The sample consisted of PBMCs. This CDR3 reads CASSAAGAVGDTQYF. The CDR3 region has the DNA TGTGCCAGCAGCGCAGCGGGGGCAGTCGGGGATACGCAGTATTTT. Using reference TRBV9 and TRBJ2-3 for the parts outside the CDR3, the full variable domain is DSGVTQTPKHLITATGQRVTLRCSPRSGDLSVYWYQQSLDQGLQFLIQYYNGEERAKGNILERFSAQQFPDLHSELNLSSLELGDSALYFCASSAAGAVGDTQYFGPGTRLTVL.